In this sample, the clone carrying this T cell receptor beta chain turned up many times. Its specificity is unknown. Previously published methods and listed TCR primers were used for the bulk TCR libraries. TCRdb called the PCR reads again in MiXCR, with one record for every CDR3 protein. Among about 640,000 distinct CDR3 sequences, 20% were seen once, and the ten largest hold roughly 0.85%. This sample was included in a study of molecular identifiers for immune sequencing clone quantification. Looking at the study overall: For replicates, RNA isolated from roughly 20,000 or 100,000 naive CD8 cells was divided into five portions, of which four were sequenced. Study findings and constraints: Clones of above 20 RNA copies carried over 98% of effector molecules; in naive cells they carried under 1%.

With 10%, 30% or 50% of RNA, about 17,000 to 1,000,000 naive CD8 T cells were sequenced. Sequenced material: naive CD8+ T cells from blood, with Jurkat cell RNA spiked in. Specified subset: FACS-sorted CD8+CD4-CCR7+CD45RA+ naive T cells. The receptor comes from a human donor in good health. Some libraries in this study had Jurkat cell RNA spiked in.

CDR3 sequence (DNA): TGCAGCGTCCGGGACGTACCGGGCTACGAGCAGTACTTC. This codes for CSVRDVPGYEQYF. V is TRBV29-1 and J is TRBJ2-7; the D gene could be TRBD1 or TRBD2 (5 bases each). The V gene lost 6 bases and the J gene lost 3 bases, with 15 bases spanning the gap. Germline V gives CDR1 SQVTM, CDR2 ANQGSEA. There are 13 residues in the CDR3.